The TCR beta chain under discussion was sequenced for a study of control samples from healthy donors and cancer patients (dated by TCRdb to about 2020). Libraries came from the immunoSEQ multiplex PCR assay. In its TCRdb copy, this immuneACCESS table keeps in-frame sequences only and misses some clones. Where compared with another copy, unresolved V genes explain less than half of these, and the others have no known cause. The sample yields 250,000 to 300,000 clones; around 80% were counted once. The ten largest clones capture roughly 14% of the sample. From a lookup of the germline V gene (reference sequence), CDR1 and CDR2 are SEHNR and FQNEAQ. There are 15 amino acids in the CDR3, from cysteine to phenylalanine inclusive. Only the CDR3 region is kept as DNA, spanning 45 bases read in frame from base 1. Germline trimming amounts to 5 bases on V and 5 bases on J, with 7 as the count of junction bases outside the gene matches.

This clone was detected once. The antigen this receptor binds is unknown. No per-base quality is available; no much larger clone lies one base away. This sequence originates from a woman aged 60-70 years with lung cancer. Sequences were obtained from PBMCs. In this chain, TRBV7-9 is recombined with TRBJ1-5; 9 bases in the junction line up with TRBD1. The CDR3 protein is CASSPADRGDQPQHF. The nucleotides read TGTGCCAGCAGCCCGGCCGACAGGGGGGATCAGCCCCAGCATTTT.